A selection of T cell receptor beta chains follows, all from one sample in a study of shared clonotypes between healthy human individuals. Some clones are missing from TCRdb's copy, which holds only in-frame ones; the method was immunoSEQ multiplex PCR. The sample records some 2,100,000 clones, roughly 95% being singletons. What was sequenced was naive CD4+ T cells sorted from blood. These receptors were taken from a man aged 18 to 30 in good health. CDR3s include the opening cysteine and the closing phenylalanine or tryptophan. Each record gives: CDR3 DNA, CDR3 protein, D gene, J gene, clone size, CDR3 length, V gene. The D gene is left open where the match is weak. The size entry is marked missing in some rows and otherwise reads once, few, many or a size class.

TGTGCCAGCAGCCCCACGATTGGAAACACCATATATTTT | CASSPTIGNTIYF | NA | TRBJ1-3 | NA | 13 | TRBV9
TGTGCCAGCAGCTTACAGAGTGGCTACACCTTC | CASSLQSGYTF | NA | TRBJ1-2 | NA | 11 | TRBV7-9
TGTGCCAGCGGTCAGCGGGAGCTAAGGGACGAGCAGTACTTC | CASGQRELRDEQYF | TRBD2 | TRBJ2-7 | NA | 14 | TRBV6-1
TGTGCCAGCAGTTACATGGATTTCGGCAATCAGCCCCAGCATTTT | CASSYMDFGNQPQHF | NA | TRBJ1-5 | NA | 15 | TRBV6-6
TGCAGCGTACAAGGACAGGCGAGCTCCTACAATGAGCAGTTCTTC | CSVQGQASSYNEQFF | TRBD1 | TRBJ2-1 | NA | 15 | TRBV29-1
TGTGCCAGCAGTTGGATCTGGGACATTCCCTACGAGCAGTACTTC | CASSWIWDIPYEQYF | NA | TRBJ2-7 | NA | 15 | TRBV28
TGTGCCAGCAGCCCAGAGGGTCAGGCCGCCGGCTATGGCTACACCTTC | CASSPEGQAAGYGYTF | NA | TRBJ1-2 | NA | 16 | TRBV9
TGCGCCAGCAGCTTGGAGGGGTTCCCTAATGAAAAACTGTTTTTT | CASSLEGFPNEKLFF | NA | TRBJ1-4 | NA | 15 | TRBV5-1
TGTGCCAGCAGCAAATGGGCCAGCCTCTCCTACAATGAGCAGTTCTTC | CASSKWASLSYNEQFF | NA | TRBJ2-1 | NA | 16 | TRBV21-1
TGTGCCAGCTCACCAATGACTAGTACGCGGGAGACCCAGTACTTC | CASSPMTSTRETQYF | NA | TRBJ2-5 | NA | 15 | TRBV18
TGTGCCAGCTCAGTGGACAGCAACACTGAAGCTTTCTTT | CASSVDSNTEAFF | NA | TRBJ1-1 | NA | 13 | TRBV18
TGTGCCTGGAGTGTGGGGACAGACAATCAGCCCCAGCATTTT | CAWSVGTDNQPQHF | TRBD1 | TRBJ1-5 | few | 14 | TRBV30
TGTGCCACCAGTCCGGACATCGGAGGCTACAATGAGCAGTTCTTC | CATSPDIGGYNEQFF | NA | TRBJ2-1 | NA | 15 | TRBV15
TGTGCCAGCAGTTTAGGGCGGCCTACCTACAATGAGCAGTTCTTC | CASSLGRPTYNEQFF | NA | TRBJ2-1 | NA | 15 | TRBV27
TGTGCCAGCAGCCTCTGGAGCTCAAGAGGGACCGGCGCTGAAGCTTTCTTT | CASSLWSSRGTGAEAFF | NA | TRBJ1-1 | NA | 17 | TRBV7-8
TGTGCCAGCAGTTTAACTAGTAACGACGAGCAGTACTTC | CASSLTSNDEQYF | NA | TRBJ2-7 | NA | 13 | TRBV6-4
TGTGCCAGCTCACCAGCCTCGAGAGGGAACACTGAAGCTTTCTTT | CASSPASRGNTEAFF | NA | TRBJ1-1 | once | 15 | TRBV18
TGTGCCAGCAGCACCTTGACAGGGGAGGTTGGCTACACCTTC | CASSTLTGEVGYTF | TRBD1 | TRBJ1-2 | NA | 14 | TRBV6-1
TGTGCCAGCTCACCGCTCCTAGCGGGGAGCAATGAGCAGTTCTTC | CASSPLLAGSNEQFF | TRBD2 | TRBJ2-1 | NA | 15 | TRBV18
TGTGCCAGCAGCTCAGGCAGGGGGAACACTGAAGCTTTCTTT | CASSSGRGNTEAFF | NA | TRBJ1-1 | NA | 14 | TRBV7-9
TGTGCCAGCAGTTCAGGACAGGAGGAGAACACTGAAGCTTTCTTT | CASSSGQEENTEAFF | TRBD1 | TRBJ1-1 | NA | 15 | TRBV27
TGTGCCTGGGTTCGTGGGAATACGAACACCGGGGAGCTGTTTTTT | CAWVRGNTNTGELFF | NA | TRBJ2-2 | once | 15 | TRBV30
TGTGCCAGCAGTTTATCCAGTCTGAACACTGAAGCTTTCTTT | CASSLSSLNTEAFF | NA | TRBJ1-1 | NA | 14 | TRBV28
TGTGCCAGCAGTTTATCGGGGGTTATCGGGGAGCTGTTTTTT | CASSLSGVIGELFF | NA | TRBJ2-2 | NA | 14 | TRBV27
TGTGCCAGCAGCTTAGGGAAGGGGACGAAGACCCAGTACTTC | CASSLGKGTKTQYF | NA | TRBJ2-5 | once | 14 | TRBV7-6
TGCGCCAGCAGCTTGGCGGGAGGGCCCTCGATCACCGGGGAGCTGTTTTTT | CASSLAGGPSITGELFF | TRBD2 | TRBJ2-2 | NA | 17 | TRBV5-1
TGTGCCAGCAGAGAGAGGATAGCAGTCAAAGCTTTCTTT | CASRERIAVKAFF | NA | TRBJ1-1 | NA | 13 | TRBV7-2
TGTGCCAGCAAGGATCTCAGGGGGCAGGGGCAGCCCCAGCATTTT | CASKDLRGQGQPQHF | TRBD1 | TRBJ1-5 | NA | 15 | TRBV6-1
TGTGCCAGCAGTTACGTGGGTGGACAGGAAAAACTGTTTTTT | CASSYVGGQEKLFF | NA | TRBJ1-4 | NA | 14 | TRBV6-5
TGTGCCAGCAGCTTGGGCGTAGATACGCAGTATTTT | CASSLGVDTQYF | NA | TRBJ2-3 | once | 12 | TRBV11-2
TGTGCCAGCAATTCAGGACTAGCAGGAGAGACCCAGTACTTC | CASNSGLAGETQYF | TRBD2 | TRBJ2-5 | NA | 14 | TRBV9
TGTGCCAGCAGCTTCGCGACAGGGAATACTGAAGCTTTCTTT | CASSFATGNTEAFF | TRBD1 | TRBJ1-1 | NA | 14 | TRBV7-2
TGTGCCACCAGCAGAGATGGTTGGGGGTACGCAGATACGCAGTATTTT | CATSRDGWGYADTQYF | NA | TRBJ2-3 | NA | 16 | TRBV15
TGCGCCAGCAGTTCAACAATCTACGAGCAGTACTTC | CASSSTIYEQYF | NA | TRBJ2-7 | NA | 12 | TRBV10-1
TGCGCCAGCAGCCCAGGGACAGGGGGCGGGAATGAGCAGTTCTTC | CASSPGTGGGNEQFF | TRBD1 | TRBJ2-1 | NA | 15 | TRBV5-1
TGTGCCATCAGTGATGGTAGCGGGAGGGCTAGCACAGATACGCAGTATTTT | CAISDGSGRASTDTQYF | TRBD2 | TRBJ2-3 | NA | 17 | TRBV10-3
TGTGCCAGTAGTATGACGCTTCAAGAGACCCAGTACTTC | CASSMTLQETQYF | NA | TRBJ2-5 | NA | 13 | TRBV19
TGTGCCAGCAGTTACTACGGCAGGGGGTACTCCTACGAGCAGTACTTC | CASSYYGRGYSYEQYF | TRBD1 | TRBJ2-7 | NA | 16 | TRBV6-5
TGTGCCAGCAGCTTCGGACAGCAAGAGACCCAGTACTTC | CASSFGQQETQYF | NA | TRBJ2-5 | NA | 13 | TRBV7-9
TGTGCCAGCAGCTTAATCAGGGCGAACACCGGGGAGCTGTTTTTT | CASSLIRANTGELFF | NA | TRBJ2-2 | NA | 15 | TRBV11-2
TGCAGCGTCCTGGACATCTCCTACGAGCAGTACTTC | CSVLDISYEQYF | NA | TRBJ2-7 | NA | 12 | TRBV29-1
TGCGCCAGCAGCCATGCCACCGGGACAGGGAGGAAGGTAGCAGATACGCAGTATTTT | CASSHATGTGRKVADTQYF | TRBD1 | TRBJ2-3 | NA | 19 | TRBV4-3
TGTGCCAGCTCACCACGGGGGCCCACAGATACGCAGTATTTT | CASSPRGPTDTQYF | NA | TRBJ2-3 | NA | 14 | TRBV18